Listed here are 16 T cell receptor beta chains from one sample, sequenced in a study of cytomegalovirus exposure and HLA in healthy donors. The primer mix had 60 Vbeta and 13 Jbeta primers. Assay: immunoSEQ multiplex PCR; the TCRdb copy retains only in-frame clones and omits some. The sample consists of more than 90,000 clones, 78% of them appearing once. Sequences were obtained from PBMCs. These receptor sequences come from a woman in her thirties or forties in good health and CMV-seropositive.

The rearrangement joins TRBV5-5 to TRBJ2-3; D is unresolved. V was clipped by 2 bases and J by 1 base, with 14 bases between them. Per germline, CDR1 SGHKS and CDR2 YYEKEE (reference sequence). The CDR3 contains 16 residues. The CDR3 spells CASSFGGSWGTDTQYF. CDR3 DNA: TGTGCCAGCAGCTTCGGCGGCAGTTGGGGCACAGATACGCAGTATTTT.

The rearrangement links TRBV19 to TRBJ2-3, with 7 bases fitting TRBD2. Germline V gene data show CDR1 as LNHDA and CDR2 as SQIVND (reference sequence). J gave up 0 bases and V 7 bases, and 7 bases lay outside the gene matches. The CDR3 has 15 amino acids. Written as DNA, the CDR3 is TGTGCCAGTACCCGGGGGGTAACTAGCACAGATACGCAGTATTTT. Protein product: CASTRGVTSTDTQYF.

The sample holds a few counts of this clone. The chain recombines TRBV5-1 with TRBJ2-3; TRBD1 is a possible D gene (5 bases). Looked up from germline, CDR1 is SGHRS and CDR2 is YFSETQ. The CDR3 runs to 14 residues. The V and J ends lost 4 bases and 2 bases respectively, with 11 bases between them. This CDR3 reads CASSPGQATDTQYF. As DNA, the CDR3 is TGCGCCAGCAGCCCTGGACAAGCCACAGATACGCAGTATTTT.

This clone has just a few counts. The V gene is TRBV19, the J gene TRBJ2-5; 12 bases are a match to TRBD2. The last part of the DNA fits TRBJ2-7 better; the J call may be wrong. Germline V CDR1 and CDR2: LNHDA, SQIVND (reference sequence). This CDR3 has 15 amino acids. The CDR3 sequence is CASSKLAGGNYEQYF. The CDR3 DNA sequence: TGTGCCAGTAGTAAGCTAGCGGGAGGGAACTACGAGCAGTACTTC.

The rearrangement links TRBV11-1 to TRBJ2-5; 10 bases are a match to TRBD1. CDR3 length: 14 residues. Germline V gene lookup returns CDR1 SGHAT and CDR2 FQDESV (reference sequence). V was clipped by 4 bases and J by 3 bases; unmatched bases: 2. The CDR3 region has the DNA TGTGCCAGCAGCTACGGACAGGGGGAAGAGACCCAGTACTTC. Amino acid sequence: CASSYGQGEETQYF.

The chain is built from TRBV5-4 and TRBJ2-3, with 8 nucleotides matching TRBD2. V gave up 0 bases and J gave up 5 bases; unmatched junction bases: 5. Germline CDR1 reads SGHNT; CDR2 reads YYREEE (reference sequence). The CDR3 sequence is 15 residues long. CDR3 bases: TGTGCCAGCAGCTTGGGAGCGGGAGTGAGAGATACGCAGTATTTT. This encodes CASSLGAGVRDTQYF.

V usage is TRBV5-4 and J usage is TRBJ2-1, with D perhaps TRBD1 (6 bases). In germline, CDR1 is SGHNT, CDR2 YYREEE (reference sequence). V lost 4 bases, J lost 14 bases, and 25 bases lay in between. The CDR3 sequence is 15 residues long. The CDR3 bases are TGTGCCAGCAGCATCCGGGACAAGGGGATAAACTGCGAGTTCTTC. Translation gives CASSIRDKGINCEFF. Looking up the rest from reference TRBV5-4 and TRBJ2-1 gives the full variable domain: ETGVTQSPTHLIKTRGQQVTLRCSSQSGHNTVSWYQQALGQGPQFIFQYYREEENGRGNFPPRFSGLQFPNYSSELNVNALELDDSALYLCASSIRDKGINCEFFGPGTRLTVL.

The chain combines TRBV6-6 with TRBJ1-2, with TRBD1 identical over 7 bases. Germline lookup yields CDR1 MNHNY and CDR2 SVGAGI (reference sequence). V shed 2 bases and J 8 bases; nucleotides not matched to a gene: 5. There are 13 residues in the CDR3. CDR3 amino acids: CASSYGQAGGYTF. CDR3 in DNA: TGTGCCAGCAGTTACGGACAGGCTGGGGGCTACACCTTC.

The rearrangement uses TRBV5-1 and TRBJ2-7; maybe TRBD1 (7 bases). The germline V and J ends were trimmed by 0 bases and 3 bases, with 13 bases remaining between them. Germline-derived CDR1 and CDR2 are SGHRS and YFSETQ. This CDR3 has 15 residues. CDR3 residues: CASSLAAGGGYEQYF. The CDR3 coding sequence is TGCGCCAGCAGCTTGGCGGCAGGGGGAGGCTACGAGCAGTACTTC. Using reference TRBV5-1 and TRBJ2-7 for the parts outside the CDR3, the full variable domain is KAGVTQTPRYLIKTRGQQVTLSCSPISGHRSVSWYQQTPGQGLQFLFEYFSETQRNKGNFPGRFSGRQFSNSRSEMNVSTLELGDSALYLCASSLAAGGGYEQYFGPGTRLTVT.

Comments on this clone: The junction does not match germline at one end; this may be a read error. The J gene is TRBJ2-1, the V gene TRBV7-7, with 7 bases identical to TRBD2. Germline V gives CDR1 SSHAT, CDR2 FNYEAQ (reference sequence). CDR3 size: 15 residues. CDR3 protein: CASSLGAGVYNEQFF. The CDR3 coding sequence is TGTGCTAGCAGCTTAGGGGCGGGGGTCTACAATGAGCAGTTCTTC.

J is TRBJ1-3 and V is TRBV2; D is undetermined. The CDR3 totals 12 residues. V lost 3 bases and J 4 bases, leaving 4 bases between the germline ends. Looked up from germline, CDR1 is SNHLY and CDR2 is FYNNEI. The CDR3 sequence: CASSDRGNTIYF. Here the CDR3 DNA reads TGTGCCAGCAGTGACAGAGGAAACACCATATATTTT.

DNA for the CDR3: TGTGCCAGCAGCCAAGAAATGCGGACAGGGGGAGTAGGGAGGCAAGAGACCCAGTACTTC. Amino acid sequence: CASSQEMRTGGVGRQETQYF. The V call is TRBV4-2, the J call TRBJ2-5; 10 nucleotides agree with TRBD1. The germline V gene has CDR1 LGHNA and CDR2 YNFKEQ. This CDR3 contains 20 residues. J lost 2 bases, V lost 0 bases, and 15 bases had no gene match.

This clone was seen a single time. This CDR3 is CASALGGTGGEYEQFF. The DNA of the CDR3 is TGTGCCAGCGCCCTGGGGGGGACAGGGGGTGAATATGAGCAGTTCTTC. The chain joins TRBV9 to TRBJ2-1, with TRBD1 matching over 11 bases. This CDR3 comprises 16 residues. V lost 7 bases and J lost 8; bases outside the gene matches: 14. Germline CDR1 reads SGDLS; CDR2 reads YYNGEE.

The rearrangement links TRBV27 to TRBJ2-4, with 10 bases fitting TRBD2. Germline lookup yields CDR1 MNHEY and CDR2 SMNVEV (reference sequence). V gave up 5 bases and J gave up 6 bases; unmatched junction bases: 10. CDR3 length: 16 residues. CDR3 protein: CASSLAGVPKGNIQYF. CDR3 nucleotide sequence: TGTGCCAGCAGTCTAGCGGGAGTCCCAAAAGGAAACATTCAGTACTTC.

The chain couples TRBV6-7 to TRBJ1-2, with D perhaps matching TRBD1 (6 bases). TRBV6-7 is assigned to the ORF class and has an uncertain function. V was pared by 6 bases and J by 6 bases, with 17 bases between. The CDR3 has 14 residues. For the CDR3, the DNA is TGTGCCAGCAGCCACCAGGGGCGCCGCAATGGCTACACCTTC. This translates into CASSHQGRRNGYTF.

The chain joins TRBV5-1 to TRBJ1-1, with TRBD1 matching 7 bases. V lost 7 bases and J lost 6; bases outside the gene matches: 9. In germline, CDR1 is SGHRS, CDR2 YFSETQ. The CDR3 covers 13 residues. The CDR3 region has the DNA TGCGCCAGCGACCAGGGGGATGGGGCTGAAGCTTTCTTT. Translation: CASDQGDGAEAFF. The full variable domain, rest sourced from reference TRBV5-1 and TRBJ1-1, is KAGVTQTPRYLIKTRGQQVTLSCSPISGHRSVSWYQQTPGQGLQFLFEYFSETQRNKGNFPGRFSGRQFSNSRSEMNVSTLELGDSALYLCASDQGDGAEAFFGQGTRLTVV.